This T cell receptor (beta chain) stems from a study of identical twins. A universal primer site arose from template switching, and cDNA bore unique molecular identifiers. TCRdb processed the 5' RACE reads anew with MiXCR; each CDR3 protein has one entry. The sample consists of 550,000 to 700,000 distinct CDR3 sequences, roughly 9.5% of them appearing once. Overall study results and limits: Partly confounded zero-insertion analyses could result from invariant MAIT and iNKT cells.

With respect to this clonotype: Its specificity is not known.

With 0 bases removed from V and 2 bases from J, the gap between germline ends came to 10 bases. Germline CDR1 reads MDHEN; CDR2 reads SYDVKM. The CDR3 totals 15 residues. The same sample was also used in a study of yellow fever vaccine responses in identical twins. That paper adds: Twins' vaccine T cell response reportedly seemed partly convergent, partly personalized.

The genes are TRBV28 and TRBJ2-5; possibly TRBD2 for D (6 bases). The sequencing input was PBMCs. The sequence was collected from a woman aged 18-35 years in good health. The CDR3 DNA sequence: TGTGCCAGCAGTTTATGGTCGGCGGGACAAGAGACCCAGTACTTC. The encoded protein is CASSLWSAGQETQYF.